This T cell receptor beta chain comes out of a study of CDR3 diversity in severe acne. TCRdb analysed the PCR reads with MiXCR anew, one entry per CDR3 protein. The sample has more than 80,000 distinct CDR3 sequences; under 55% are singletons. In germline, CDR1 is SGHRS, CDR2 YFSETQ. V was pared by 4 bases and J by 6 bases, with 8 bases of the junction left unmatched. The CDR3 has 15 amino acids. The clonotype was recovered from a male donor with severe acne vulgaris. Material: blood. V gene TRBV5-1 combines with J gene TRBJ2-7; TRBD2 matches at 12 bases. The CDR3 DNA is TGCGCCAGCAGCGGAGGGACTAGCGGGTACGGCGAGCAGTACTTC. Protein: CASSGGTSGYGEQYF.